The rows below give T cell receptor beta chains drawn from one sample of a study of shared clonotypes between healthy human individuals. TCRdb keeps only in-frame clones here, not all; method: immunoSEQ multiplex PCR. The sample lists approximately 640,000 clones, less than 95% occurring once. The specimen sequenced was memory CD8+ T cells from PBMCs. The receptors shown here come from a man aged 18 to 35 in good health. Some clones in this sample may be carry-over from other donors' samples. CDR3s include the opening cysteine and the closing phenylalanine or tryptophan. Fields, in order: V gene, D gene, clone size, J gene, CDR3 DNA, CDR3 protein. The D gene is left open where the match is weak. Not all rows give a size; the values are once, few, many and, for expanded clones, a class.

TRBV15	-	-	TRBJ2-5	TGTGCCACCAGCATACAAGAGACCCAGTACTTC	CATSIQETQYF
TRBV5-5	TRBD2	-	TRBJ2-7	TGTGCCAGCAGCCCACACTGGACTAGCGGGGCCTACGAGCAGTACTTC	CASSPHWTSGAYEQYF
TRBV9	-	-	TRBJ2-7	TGTGCCAGCAGCTTGGGGGGGACAGACTTCTACGAGCAGTACTTC	CASSLGGTDFYEQYF
TRBV15	TRBD1	-	TRBJ1-3	TGTGCCACCAGCGGAGGGACAGCGTACTCTGGAAACACCATATATTTT	CATSGGTAYSGNTIYF
TRBV27	-	-	TRBJ2-2	TGTGCCAGCAGTTTATCGGCAGGCGTTACCGGGGAGCTGTTTTTT	CASSLSAGVTGELFF
TRBV9	TRBD2	-	TRBJ2-3	TGTGCCAGCAGCGTTGGGACTAGCGGGCGCACAGATACGCAGTATTTT	CASSVGTSGRTDTQYF
TRBV7-9	-	-	TRBJ1-1	TGTGCCAGCAGCTCGCTAGGAGGAGTAGGACCGAACACTGAAGCTTTCTTT	CASSSLGGVGPNTEAFF
TRBV27	-	once	TRBJ2-3	TGTGCCAGCAGTCACGCGGGGAGAGATACGCAGTATTTT	CASSHAGRDTQYF
TRBV27	-	once	TRBJ2-1	TGTGCCAGCAGTCTAGAGCGGAGCTCCTACAATGAGCAGTTCTTC	CASSLERSSYNEQFF
TRBV27	-	-	TRBJ1-2	TGTGCCAGCAGTTTTCGCAACGGGTATGGCTACACCTTC	CASSFRNGYGYTF
TRBV10-3	-	-	TRBJ2-7	TGTGCCATCAGCCAGGGCGGCGAGCAGTACTTC	CAISQGGEQYF
TRBV28	-	-	TRBJ1-2	TGTGCCAGCAGTTCTCTTGGGGCGGCGGGCTACACCTTC	CASSSLGAAGYTF
TRBV19	-	once	TRBJ2-7	TGTGCCAGTAGAGGCGGCGGATTCTACGAGCAGTACTTC	CASRGGGFYEQYF
TRBV10-2	-	-	TRBJ1-5	TGCGCCAGCAGTGAGTCGGAAGGGAGGCAGCCCCAGCATTTT	CASSESEGRQPQHF
TRBV28	-	-	TRBJ1-3	TGTGCCAGTTCGTTAGGGAGTTCTGGAAACACCATATATTTT	CASSLGSSGNTIYF
TRBV7-3	-	-	TRBJ2-3	TGTGCCAGCAGCTTAGGACGGGGGAGCACAGATACGCAGTATTTT	CASSLGRGSTDTQYF
TRBV2	-	-	TRBJ2-7	TGTGCCAGCAGCGAGGGATACGAGCAGTACTTC	CASSEGYEQYF
TRBV13	-	-	TRBJ2-1	TGTGCCAGCCTCGAATTCGCTCACTACAATGAGCAGTTCTTC	CASLEFAHYNEQFF
TRBV6-5	TRBD1	few	TRBJ1-2	TGTGCCAGCACCGGACAGGGGGCGGTCTATGGCTACACCTTC	CASTGQGAVYGYTF
TRBV11-2	-	-	TRBJ2-2	TGTGCCTCCCCCCGGAACACCGGGGAGCTGTTTTTT	CASPRNTGELFF
TRBV6-5	-	-	TRBJ2-7	TGTGCCAGCAGTTACAGGGGGGTCGGCTACGAGCAGTACTTC	CASSYRGVGYEQYF
TRBV5-4	TRBD1	-	TRBJ2-7	TGTGCCAGCAGCTTGGGGCAGGGGGTCTACGAGCAGTACTTC	CASSLGQGVYEQYF
TRBV6-1	-	-	TRBJ2-7	TGTGCCAGCAGTTCCTGGGATTTCGCCTCCTACGAGCAGTACTTC	CASSSWDFASYEQYF
TRBV13	-	-	TRBJ2-1	TGTGCCAGCAGCCCGGCGAACAATGAGCAGTTCTTC	CASSPANNEQFF
TRBV5-1	-	-	TRBJ1-1	TGCGCCAGCAGCTCCCCATTTGAGGGCTGGACTGAAGCTTTCTTT	CASSSPFEGWTEAFF
TRBV5-1	TRBD2	-	TRBJ2-1	TGCGCCAGCAGCCCGACGGGAGGGACCTACAATGAGCAGTTCTTC	CASSPTGGTYNEQFF
TRBV27	-	-	TRBJ2-1	TGTGCCAGCGCCTCGGGAGCATGGAATGAGCAGTTCTTC	CASASGAWNEQFF
TRBV19	-	-	TRBJ2-7	TGTGCCAGTAGTAGAGAGAATGGGGCTTACGAGCAGTACTTC	CASSRENGAYEQYF
TRBV6-4	TRBD2	-	TRBJ2-7	TGTGCCACCCAAGGCCCGCTAGCGGGACCGGTGAACGAGCAGTACTTC	CATQGPLAGPVNEQYF
TRBV28	TRBD2	once	TRBJ2-1	TGTGCCAGCAGCCAAAGGGGAGGGGAATACAATGAGCAGTTCTTC	CASSQRGGEYNEQFF
TRBV9	TRBD1	-	TRBJ1-5	TGTGCCAGCAGCAGGACAGGAAACAATCAGCCCCAGCATTTT	CASSRTGNNQPQHF
TRBV19	-	-	TRBJ2-1	TGTGCCAGTACCTCCCCGACCTCTGAGCAGTTCTTC	CASTSPTSEQFF
TRBV28	-	-	TRBJ1-3	TGTGCCAGCAGTTTACCCGCCGAGGGCTTTGGAAACACCATATATTTT	CASSLPAEGFGNTIYF
TRBV19	-	-	TRBJ2-7	TGTGCCACTCGACCGCGGGACAGACCCTACGAGCAGTACTTC	CATRPRDRPYEQYF